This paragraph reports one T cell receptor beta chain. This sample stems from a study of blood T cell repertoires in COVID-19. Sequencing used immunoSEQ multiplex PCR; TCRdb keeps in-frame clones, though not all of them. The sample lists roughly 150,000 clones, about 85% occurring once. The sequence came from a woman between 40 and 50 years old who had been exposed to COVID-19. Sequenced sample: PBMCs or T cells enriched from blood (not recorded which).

This CDR3 reads CASRMGTSGYEQYF. CDR3 DNA: TGTGCCAGCAGAATGGGGACTAGCGGCTACGAGCAGTACTTC. The chain joins TRBV28 to TRBJ2-7, with 11 bases identical to TRBD2. Germline V CDR1 and CDR2: MDHEN, SYDVKM. The V segment lost 6 bases and the J segment 3 bases; nucleotides outside the gene matches: 4. The CDR3 is made up of 14 amino acids.